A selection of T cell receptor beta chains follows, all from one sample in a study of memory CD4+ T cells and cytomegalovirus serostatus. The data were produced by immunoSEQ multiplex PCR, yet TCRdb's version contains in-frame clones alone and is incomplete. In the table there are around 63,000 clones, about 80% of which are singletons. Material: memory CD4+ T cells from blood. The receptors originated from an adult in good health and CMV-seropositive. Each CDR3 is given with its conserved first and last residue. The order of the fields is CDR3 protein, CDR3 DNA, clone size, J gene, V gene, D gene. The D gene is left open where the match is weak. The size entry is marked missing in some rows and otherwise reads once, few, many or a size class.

CDR3 protein: CASRYDRENGYTF
CDR3 DNA: TGTGCCAGCAGATACGACAGGGAAAATGGCTACACCTTC
clone size: .
J gene: TRBJ1-2
V gene: TRBV27
D gene: TRBD1

CDR3 protein: CSVAALPFQDEQYF
CDR3 DNA: TGCAGCGTTGCAGCGCTCCCCTTCCAGGACGAGCAGTACTTC
clone size: .
J gene: TRBJ2-7
V gene: TRBV29-1
D gene: .

CDR3 protein: CASIMTIGRDGYTF
CDR3 DNA: TGTGCCAGCATCATGACTATTGGGCGGGATGGCTACACCTTC
clone size: .
J gene: TRBJ1-2
V gene: TRBV6-1
D gene: .

CDR3 protein: CASSVFSSGQETQYF
CDR3 DNA: TGTGCCAGCAGCGTCTTCTCTAGCGGCCAAGAGACCCAGTACTTC
clone size: .
J gene: TRBJ2-5
V gene: TRBV7-6
D gene: TRBD2

CDR3 protein: CASSPPGTSGTYEQYF
CDR3 DNA: TGTGCCAGCTCACCGCCCGGGACTAGCGGAACCTACGAGCAGTACTTC
clone size: .
J gene: TRBJ2-7
V gene: TRBV18
D gene: TRBD2

CDR3 protein: CASRNPSGGANGELFF
CDR3 DNA: TGTGCCAGCAGAAACCCTAGCGGGGGGGCAAACGGGGAGCTGTTTTTT
clone size: .
J gene: TRBJ2-2
V gene: TRBV7-3
D gene: TRBD2

CDR3 protein: CASSTGQGQDTEAFF
CDR3 DNA: TGCGCCAGCAGCACCGGACAGGGACAGGACACTGAAGCTTTCTTT
clone size: .
J gene: TRBJ1-1
V gene: TRBV5-1
D gene: TRBD1

CDR3 protein: CASSRGSGGGSSYNEQFF
CDR3 DNA: TGTGCCAGCAGCCGGGGGTCCGGGGGAGGGAGCTCCTACAATGAGCAGTTCTTC
clone size: .
J gene: TRBJ2-1
V gene: TRBV7-3
D gene: TRBD2

CDR3 protein: CASSQVRTGGGRQYF
CDR3 DNA: TGCGCCAGCAGCCAAGTAAGGACAGGAGGAGGGAGACAGTACTTC
clone size: .
J gene: TRBJ2-7
V gene: TRBV4-3
D gene: .

CDR3 protein: CASLLLADNEQFF
CDR3 DNA: TGTGCCAGTCTACTACTAGCGGACAATGAGCAGTTCTTC
clone size: .
J gene: TRBJ2-1
V gene: TRBV6-1
D gene: TRBD2

CDR3 protein: CAWSVASTVQPQHF
CDR3 DNA: TGTGCCTGGAGTGTAGCCTCGACAGTACAGCCCCAGCATTTT
clone size: .
J gene: TRBJ1-5
V gene: TRBV30
D gene: .

CDR3 protein: CASSSPWRAGGNTEAFF
CDR3 DNA: TGTGCCAGCAGCTCCCCCTGGCGGGCAGGGGGCAACACTGAAGCTTTCTTT
clone size: few
J gene: TRBJ1-1
V gene: TRBV5-6
D gene: TRBD1

CDR3 protein: CASRPAGNTEAFF
CDR3 DNA: TGCGCCAGCAGACCCGCCGGGAACACTGAAGCTTTCTTT
clone size: .
J gene: TRBJ1-1
V gene: TRBV5-1
D gene: .

CDR3 protein: CASSYGARGETQYF
CDR3 DNA: TGTGCCAGCAGTTACGGCGCTAGGGGGGAGACCCAGTACTTC
clone size: .
J gene: TRBJ2-5
V gene: TRBV6-5
D gene: .

CDR3 protein: CASSRAGDRYTQYF
CDR3 DNA: TGTGCCAGCAGCCGAGCGGGAGATAGGTATACGCAGTATTTT
clone size: .
J gene: TRBJ2-3
V gene: TRBV5-4
D gene: TRBD2

CDR3 protein: CASSPAAGNQPQHF
CDR3 DNA: TGTGCCAGCTCACCAGCGGCAGGGAATCAGCCCCAGCATTTT
clone size: .
J gene: TRBJ1-5
V gene: TRBV18
D gene: .

CDR3 protein: CASSLAGGPVGKPQHF
CDR3 DNA: TGTGCCAGCAGCTTAGCCGGAGGGCCAGTGGGAAAGCCCCAGCATTTT
clone size: .
J gene: TRBJ1-5
V gene: TRBV7-8
D gene: .

CDR3 protein: CASSYRDYPNSYEQYF
CDR3 DNA: TGTGCCAGCAGCTACCGGGACTACCCCAACTCCTACGAGCAGTACTTC
clone size: .
J gene: TRBJ2-7
V gene: TRBV7-3
D gene: TRBD2

CDR3 protein: CAISAEVPSTDTQYF
CDR3 DNA: TGTGCCATCAGTGCTGAGGTTCCTAGCACAGATACGCAGTATTTT
clone size: .
J gene: TRBJ2-3
V gene: TRBV10-3
D gene: .

CDR3 protein: CASTGGRGNEQFF
CDR3 DNA: TGTGCCAGCACCGGGGGGCGCGGAAATGAGCAGTTCTTC
clone size: .
J gene: TRBJ2-1
V gene: TRBV27
D gene: .

CDR3 protein: CASSPSGPAYNEQFF
CDR3 DNA: TGTGCCAGCAGCCCTAGCGGGCCGGCCTACAATGAGCAGTTCTTC
clone size: .
J gene: TRBJ2-1
V gene: TRBV5-4
D gene: TRBD2

CDR3 protein: CASSYSGGYNEQFF
CDR3 DNA: TGTGCCAGCAGTTACTCGGGGGGATACAATGAGCAGTTCTTC
clone size: many
J gene: TRBJ2-1
V gene: TRBV6-5
D gene: .

CDR3 protein: CASSQRGTSNQPQHF
CDR3 DNA: TGTGCCAGCAGTCAACGAGGTACAAGCAATCAGCCCCAGCATTTT
clone size: .
J gene: TRBJ1-5
V gene: TRBV28
D gene: .

CDR3 protein: CATRSQGQTYEQYF
CDR3 DNA: TGCGCCACCCGAAGCCAGGGACAGACCTACGAGCAGTACTTC
clone size: .
J gene: TRBJ2-7
V gene: TRBV10-1
D gene: TRBD1